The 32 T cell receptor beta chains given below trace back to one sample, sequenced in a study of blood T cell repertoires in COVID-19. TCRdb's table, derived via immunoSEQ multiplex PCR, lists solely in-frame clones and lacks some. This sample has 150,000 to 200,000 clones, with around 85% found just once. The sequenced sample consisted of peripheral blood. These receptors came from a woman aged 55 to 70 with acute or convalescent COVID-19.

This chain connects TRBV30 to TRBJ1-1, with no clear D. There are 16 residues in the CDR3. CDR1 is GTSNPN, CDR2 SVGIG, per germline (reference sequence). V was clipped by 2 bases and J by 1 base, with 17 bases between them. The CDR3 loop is CAWSFLPRGANTEAFF. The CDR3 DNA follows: TGTGCCTGGAGTTTCCTCCCCCGGGGAGCGAACACTGAAGCTTTCTTT.

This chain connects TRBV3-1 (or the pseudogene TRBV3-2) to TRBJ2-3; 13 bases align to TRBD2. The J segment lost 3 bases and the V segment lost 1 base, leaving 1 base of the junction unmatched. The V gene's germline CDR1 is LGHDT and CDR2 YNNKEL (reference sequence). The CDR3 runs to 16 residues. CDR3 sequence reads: CASSQGLAGGTDTQYF. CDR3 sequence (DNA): TGTGCCAGCAGCCAAGGACTAGCGGGAGGAACAGATACGCAGTATTTT.

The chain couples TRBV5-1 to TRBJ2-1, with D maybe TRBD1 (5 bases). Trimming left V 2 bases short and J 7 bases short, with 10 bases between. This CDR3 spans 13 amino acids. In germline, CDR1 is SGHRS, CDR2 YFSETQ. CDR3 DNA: TGCGCCAGCAGCTTCATTCCAGGGAATGAGCAGTTCTTC. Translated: CASSFIPGNEQFF.

CDR3 DNA sequence: TGTGCCAGTAGTATACTGCGGGGGCCGCAGGATACGCAGTATTTT. It is translated as CASSILRGPQDTQYF. The chain employs TRBV19 and TRBJ2-3; the D gene is possibly TRBD2 (7 bases). Germline loops: CDR1 LNHDA, CDR2 SQIVND (reference sequence). The V and J ends lost 2 bases and 6 bases respectively, with 15 bases between them. The CDR3 length is 15 residues.

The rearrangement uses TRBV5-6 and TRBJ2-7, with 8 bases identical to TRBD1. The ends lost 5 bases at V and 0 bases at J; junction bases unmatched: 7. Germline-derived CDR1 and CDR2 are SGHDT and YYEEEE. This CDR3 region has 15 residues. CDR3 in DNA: TGTGCCAGCAGTAGAAGGGACAGGTACTCCTACGAGCAGTACGTC. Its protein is CASSRRDRYSYEQYV.

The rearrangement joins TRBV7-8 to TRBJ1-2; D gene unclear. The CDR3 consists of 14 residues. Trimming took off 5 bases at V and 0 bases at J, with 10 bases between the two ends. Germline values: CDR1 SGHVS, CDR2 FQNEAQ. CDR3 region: CASSPRLANYGYTF. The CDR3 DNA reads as TGTGCCAGCAGCCCGCGGCTTGCTAACTATGGCTACACCTTC.

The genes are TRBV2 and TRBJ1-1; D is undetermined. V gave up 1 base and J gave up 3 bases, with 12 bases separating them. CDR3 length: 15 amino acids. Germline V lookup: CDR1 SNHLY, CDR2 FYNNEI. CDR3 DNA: TGTGCCAGCAGTGAAGTTGGAACAGAATACACTGAAGCTTTCTTT. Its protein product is CASSEVGTEYTEAFF.

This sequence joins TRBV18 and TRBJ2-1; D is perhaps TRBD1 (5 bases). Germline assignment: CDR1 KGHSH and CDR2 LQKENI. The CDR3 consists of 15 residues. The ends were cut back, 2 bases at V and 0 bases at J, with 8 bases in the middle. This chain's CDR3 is CASSPDRPSYNEQFF. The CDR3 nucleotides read TGTGCCAGCTCACCAGACAGACCCTCCTACAATGAGCAGTTCTTC.

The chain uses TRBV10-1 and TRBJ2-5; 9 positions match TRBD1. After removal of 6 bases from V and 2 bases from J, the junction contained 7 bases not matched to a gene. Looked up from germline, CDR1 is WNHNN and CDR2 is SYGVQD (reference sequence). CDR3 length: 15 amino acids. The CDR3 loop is CASRAPDRGQETQYF. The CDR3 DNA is TGCGCCAGCAGAGCCCCTGACAGGGGGCAAGAGACCCAGTACTTC.

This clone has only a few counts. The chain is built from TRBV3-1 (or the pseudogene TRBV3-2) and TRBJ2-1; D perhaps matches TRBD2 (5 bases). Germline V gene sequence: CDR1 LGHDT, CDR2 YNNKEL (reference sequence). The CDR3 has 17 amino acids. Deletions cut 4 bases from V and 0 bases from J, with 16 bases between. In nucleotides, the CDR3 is TGTGCCAGCAGCCCTACCTGGCGGGCTAGCTCCTACAATGAGCAGTTCTTC. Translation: CASSPTWRASSYNEQFF.

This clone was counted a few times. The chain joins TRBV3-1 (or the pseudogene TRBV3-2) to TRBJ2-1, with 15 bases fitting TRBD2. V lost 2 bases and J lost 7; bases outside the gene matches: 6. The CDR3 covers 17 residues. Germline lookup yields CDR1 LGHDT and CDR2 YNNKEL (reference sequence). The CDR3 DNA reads TGTGCCAGCAGCCAATTTACCGGACTAGCGGGAGGGAATGAGCAGTTCTTC. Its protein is CASSQFTGLAGGNEQFF.

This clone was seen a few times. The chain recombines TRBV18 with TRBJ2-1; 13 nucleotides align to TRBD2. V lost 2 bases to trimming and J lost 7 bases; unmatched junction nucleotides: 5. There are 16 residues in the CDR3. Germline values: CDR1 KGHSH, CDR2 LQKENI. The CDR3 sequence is CASSPGLAGVRNEQFF. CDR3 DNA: TGTGCCAGCTCACCAGGACTAGCGGGAGTTAGGAATGAGCAGTTCTTC.

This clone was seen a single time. CDR3 loop: CASSQGLRTSGLYNEQFF. CDR3 DNA sequence: TGTGCCAGCAGCCAAGGGTTGAGGACTAGCGGGCTTTACAATGAGCAGTTCTTC. The chain links TRBV3-1 (or the pseudogene TRBV3-2) to TRBJ2-1; the match to TRBD2 covers 11 bases. CDR1 is LGHDT, CDR2 YNNKEL, per germline (reference sequence). CDR3 length: 18 amino acids. V was clipped by 1 base and J by 4 bases; unmatched bases: 9.

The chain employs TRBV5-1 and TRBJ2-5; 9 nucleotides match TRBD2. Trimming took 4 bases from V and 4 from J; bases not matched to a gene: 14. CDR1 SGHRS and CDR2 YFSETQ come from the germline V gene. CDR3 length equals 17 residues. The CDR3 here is CASSLGGSGSGLETQYF. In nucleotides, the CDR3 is TGCGCCAGCAGCCTCGGCGGTAGCGGGAGCGGGTTAGAGACCCAGTACTTC.

As DNA, the CDR3 is TGTGCCAGCAGCCGAACAGGGGGCACTGAAGCTTTCTTT. Its translation: CASSRTGGTEAFF. The chain couples TRBV14 to TRBJ1-1; TRBD1 aligns across 8 bases. The ends lost 4 bases at V and 4 bases at J; junction bases unmatched: 2. CDR1 and CDR2 from the germline V gene are SGHDN and FVKESK. The CDR3 is 13 residues long.

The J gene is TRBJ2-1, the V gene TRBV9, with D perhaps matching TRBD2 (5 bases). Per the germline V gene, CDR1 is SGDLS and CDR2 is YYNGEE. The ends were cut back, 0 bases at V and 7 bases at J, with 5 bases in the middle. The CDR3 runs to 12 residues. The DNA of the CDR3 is TGTGCCAGCAGCGTAGCGGGGAATGAGCAGTTCTTC. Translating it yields CASSVAGNEQFF.

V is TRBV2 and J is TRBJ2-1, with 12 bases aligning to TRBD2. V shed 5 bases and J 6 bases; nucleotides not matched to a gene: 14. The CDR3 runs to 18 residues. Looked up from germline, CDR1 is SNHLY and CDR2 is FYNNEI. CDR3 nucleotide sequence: TGTGCCAGCAGTACCGGACTAGCGGGACCCCAATTGCTCAATGAGCAGTTCTTC. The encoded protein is CASSTGLAGPQLLNEQFF.

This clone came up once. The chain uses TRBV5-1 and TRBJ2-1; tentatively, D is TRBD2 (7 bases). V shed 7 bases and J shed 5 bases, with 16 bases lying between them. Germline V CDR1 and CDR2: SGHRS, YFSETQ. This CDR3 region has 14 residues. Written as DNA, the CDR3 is TGCGCCAGCGGGAAGGGGGGGCTCGACAATGAGCAGTTCTTC. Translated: CASGKGGLDNEQFF.

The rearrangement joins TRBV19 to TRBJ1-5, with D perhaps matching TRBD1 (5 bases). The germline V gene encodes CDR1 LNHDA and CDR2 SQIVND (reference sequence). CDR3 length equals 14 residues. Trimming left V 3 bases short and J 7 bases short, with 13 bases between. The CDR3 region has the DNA TGTGCCAGTAGTATCGGAGGGGTGGACCAGCCCCAGCATTTT. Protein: CASSIGGVDQPQHF.

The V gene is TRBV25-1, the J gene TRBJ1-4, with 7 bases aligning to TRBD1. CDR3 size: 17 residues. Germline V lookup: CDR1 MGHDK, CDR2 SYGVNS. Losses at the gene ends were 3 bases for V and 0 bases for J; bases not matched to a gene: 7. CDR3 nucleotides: TGTGCCAGCAGTGAGGGCAGGGGGATTGCAACTAATGAAAAACTGTTTTTT. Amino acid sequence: CASSEGRGIATNEKLFF.

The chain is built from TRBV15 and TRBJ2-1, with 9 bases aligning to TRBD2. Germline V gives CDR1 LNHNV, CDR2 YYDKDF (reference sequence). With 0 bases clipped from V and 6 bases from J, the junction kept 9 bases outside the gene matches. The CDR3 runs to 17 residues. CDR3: CATSRELAGEILNEQFF. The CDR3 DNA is TGTGCCACCAGCAGAGAACTAGCGGGCGAAATCCTCAATGAGCAGTTCTTC.

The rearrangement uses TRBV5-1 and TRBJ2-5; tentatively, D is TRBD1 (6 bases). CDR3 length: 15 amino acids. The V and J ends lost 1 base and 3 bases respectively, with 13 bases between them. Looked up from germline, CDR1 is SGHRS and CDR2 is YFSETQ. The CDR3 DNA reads TGCGCCAGCAGCTTGAGGTCAGGGGCTGAAGAGACCCAGTACTTC. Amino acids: CASSLRSGAEETQYF.

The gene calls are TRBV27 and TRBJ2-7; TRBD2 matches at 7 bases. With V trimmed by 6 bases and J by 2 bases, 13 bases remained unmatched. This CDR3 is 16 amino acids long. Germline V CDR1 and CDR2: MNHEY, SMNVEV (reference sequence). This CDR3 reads CASSRRSGIIPYEQYV. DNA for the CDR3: TGTGCCAGCAGCCGCCGGAGCGGGATCATTCCCTACGAGCAGTACGTC.

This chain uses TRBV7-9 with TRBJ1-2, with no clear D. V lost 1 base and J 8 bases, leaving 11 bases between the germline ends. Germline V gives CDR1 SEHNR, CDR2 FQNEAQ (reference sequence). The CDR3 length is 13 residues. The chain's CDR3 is CASSLEPEEGYTF. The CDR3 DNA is TGTGCCAGCAGCTTAGAGCCTGAGGAGGGCTACACCTTC. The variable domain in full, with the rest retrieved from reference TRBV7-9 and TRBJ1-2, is DTGVSQNPRHKITKRGQNVTFRCDPISEHNRLYWYRQTLGQGPEFLTYFQNEAQLEKSRLLSDRFSAERPKGSFSTLEIQRTEQGDSAMYLCASSLEPEEGYTFGSGTRLTVV.

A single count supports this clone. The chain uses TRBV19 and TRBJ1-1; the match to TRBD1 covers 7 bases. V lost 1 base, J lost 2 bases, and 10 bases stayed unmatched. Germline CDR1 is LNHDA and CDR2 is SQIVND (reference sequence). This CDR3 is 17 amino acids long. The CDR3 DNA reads TGTGCCAGTAGTATAGGTGCCGGGACAGCATACAACACTGAAGCTTTCTTT. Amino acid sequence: CASSIGAGTAYNTEAFF.

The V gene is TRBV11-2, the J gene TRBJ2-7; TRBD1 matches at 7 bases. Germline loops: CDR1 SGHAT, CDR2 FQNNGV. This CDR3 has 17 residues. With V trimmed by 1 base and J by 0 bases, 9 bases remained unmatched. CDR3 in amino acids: CASSLVSTGTVSYEQYF. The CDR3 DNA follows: TGTGCCAGCAGCTTAGTATCGACAGGGACCGTCTCCTACGAGCAGTACTTC.

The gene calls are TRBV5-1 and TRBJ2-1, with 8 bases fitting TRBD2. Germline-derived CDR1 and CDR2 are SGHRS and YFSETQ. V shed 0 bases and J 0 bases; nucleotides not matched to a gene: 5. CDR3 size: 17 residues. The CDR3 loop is CASSLGGRPSSYNEQFF. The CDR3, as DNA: TGCGCCAGCAGCTTGGGCGGGAGGCCGAGCTCCTACAATGAGCAGTTCTTC.

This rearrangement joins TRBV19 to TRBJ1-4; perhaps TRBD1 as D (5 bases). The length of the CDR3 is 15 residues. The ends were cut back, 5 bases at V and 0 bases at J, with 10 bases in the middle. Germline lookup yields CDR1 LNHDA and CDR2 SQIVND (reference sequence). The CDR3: CASSQGRATNEKLFF. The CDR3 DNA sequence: TGTGCCAGTAGTCAGGGCCGTGCAACTAATGAAAAACTGTTTTTT.

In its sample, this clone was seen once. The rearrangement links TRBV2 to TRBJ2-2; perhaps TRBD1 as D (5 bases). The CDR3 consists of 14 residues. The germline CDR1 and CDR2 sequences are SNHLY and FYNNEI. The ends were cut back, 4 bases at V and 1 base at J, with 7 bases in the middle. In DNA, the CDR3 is TGTGCCAGCAGTGTCAGGGAGAACACCGGGGAGCTGTTTTTT. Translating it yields CASSVRENTGELFF.

The CDR3 sequence is CASSLPPISSDTQYF. CDR3 DNA: TGTGCCAGCAGCTTACCGCCAATAAGCTCAGATACGCAGTATTTT. This chain uses TRBV11-2 with TRBJ2-3; D not certain. This CDR3 contains 15 residues. V lost 2 bases and J 4 bases, leaving 13 bases between the germline ends. Germline CDR1 reads SGHAT; CDR2 reads FQNNGV.

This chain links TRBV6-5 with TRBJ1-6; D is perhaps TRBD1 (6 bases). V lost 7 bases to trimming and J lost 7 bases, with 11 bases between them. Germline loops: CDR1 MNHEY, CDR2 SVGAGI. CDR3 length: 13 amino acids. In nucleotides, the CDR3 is TGTGCCAGCAACGAGGGACAAAATTCACCCCTCCACTTT. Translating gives CASNEGQNSPLHF.

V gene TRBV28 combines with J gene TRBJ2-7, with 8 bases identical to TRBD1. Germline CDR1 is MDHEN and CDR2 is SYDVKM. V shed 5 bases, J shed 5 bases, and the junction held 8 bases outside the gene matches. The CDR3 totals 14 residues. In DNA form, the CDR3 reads TGTGCCAGCAGTGGCGCCCCGACAGGGGACGAGCAGTACTTC. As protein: CASSGAPTGDEQYF. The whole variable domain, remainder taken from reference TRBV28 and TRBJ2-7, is DVKVTQSSRYLVKRTGEKVFLECVQDMDHENMFWYRQDPGLGLRLIYFSYDVKMKEKGDIPEGYSVSREKKERFSLILESASTNQTSMYLCASSGAPTGDEQYFGPGTRLTVT.